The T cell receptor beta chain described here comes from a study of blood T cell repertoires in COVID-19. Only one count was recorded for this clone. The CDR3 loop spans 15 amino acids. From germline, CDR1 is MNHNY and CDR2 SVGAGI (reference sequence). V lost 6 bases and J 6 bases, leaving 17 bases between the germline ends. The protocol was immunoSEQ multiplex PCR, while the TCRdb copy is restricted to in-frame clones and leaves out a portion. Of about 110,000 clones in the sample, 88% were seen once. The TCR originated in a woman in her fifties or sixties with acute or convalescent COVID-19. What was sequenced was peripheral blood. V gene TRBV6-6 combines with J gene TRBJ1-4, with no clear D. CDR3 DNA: TGTGCCAGCAGCCGGGATCCAGGAGGTGATGAAAAACTGTTTTTT. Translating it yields CASSRDPGGDEKLFF.